These 6 T cell receptor beta chains were sequenced from one sample in a study of T cell responses to AZD1222 COVID-19 vaccine. Using immunoSEQ multiplex PCR, the repertoire was profiled, and TCRdb retains in-frame clones only, with some absent. This sample has about 140,000 clones, with roughly 92% found just once. The input for sequencing was peripheral blood, taken on day 0 of AZD1222 vaccination. Source of these receptors: an adult in good health.

For this clone: Other nucleotide sequences from this sample produce the same CDR3. V is TRBV3-1 (or the pseudogene TRBV3-2) and J is TRBJ1-1; D not resolved. This CDR3 comprises 12 residues. V lost 1 base and J lost 3, with 3 bases in between. The germline V gene encodes CDR1 LGHDT and CDR2 YNNKEL (reference sequence). CDR3 loop: CASSQGYTEAFF. CDR3 sequence (DNA): TGTGCCAGCAGCCAAGGATACACTGAAGCTTTCTTT.

This clone showed up just a few times. The V call is TRBV6-5, the J call TRBJ2-6, with 10 bases matching TRBD1. This CDR3 comprises 16 residues. Germline CDR1 is MNHEY and CDR2 is SVGAGI. V dropped 4 bases and J dropped 0; count of bases not matched to a gene: 0. The CDR3 loop is CASSWTGGSGANVLTF. CDR3 sequence (DNA): TGTGCCAGCAGTTGGACAGGGGGCTCTGGGGCCAACGTCCTGACTTTC.

The CDR3 DNA sequence: TGTGCCAGCAGCCTCGACAGGGCAAGCCAGACCCAGTACTTC. Translating it yields CASSLDRASQTQYF. The chain couples TRBV6-5 to TRBJ2-5; 7 bases map to TRBD1. V was pared by 6 bases and J by 6 bases, with 10 bases of the junction left unmatched. The CDR3 extends over 14 amino acids. Germline CDR1 is MNHEY and CDR2 is SVGAGI.

V is TRBV2 and J is TRBJ1-4; 8 positions agree with TRBD1. CDR3 length: 15 residues. Germline V gene data show CDR1 as SNHLY and CDR2 as FYNNEI. The ends lost 4 bases at V and 5 bases at J; junction bases unmatched: 6. The CDR3 spells CASSGDRSRNEKLFF. Written as DNA, the CDR3 is TGTGCCAGCAGTGGGGACAGGTCGCGGAATGAAAAACTGTTTTTT.

V and J are TRBV15 and TRBJ2-2, with 7 positions matching TRBD2. J gave up 2 bases and V 9 bases, and 3 bases lay outside the gene matches. Germline loops: CDR1 LNHNV, CDR2 YYDKDF (reference sequence). The CDR3 has 13 amino acids. The CDR3 is CATGRENTGELFF. CDR3 nucleotide sequence: TGTGCCACAGGGAGGGAAAACACCGGGGAGCTGTTTTTT.

The chain links TRBV21-1 to TRBJ2-3; the DNA was not compared with TRBD2, the D call given in the table. TRBV21-1 is tagged as a pseudogene. This CDR3 comprises 17 residues. CDR3 sequence reads: CASSKGGGAGLMDTQYF. The CDR3 bases are TGTGCCAGCAGCAAAGGGGGAGGAGCGGGACTTATGGATACGCAGTATTTT.